A single sample gave rise to the 23 T cell receptor beta chains below, sequenced in a study of blood T cell repertoires in COVID-19. TCRdb's copy holds only in-frame clones and misses some; the assay was immunoSEQ multiplex PCR. There are 350,000 to 500,000 clones in the sample; 88% occur only once, and less than 1.5% lies in the top ten. The sequencing sample was made of PBMCs or T cells enriched from blood (not recorded which). The receptor set was obtained from a woman aged 18-35 years who had been exposed to COVID-19.

The V call is TRBV24-1, the J call TRBJ1-1; no clear D gene. The CDR3 is 12 amino acids. Germline CDR1 KGHDR, CDR2 SFDVKD. Between the trimmed V and J ends, which lost 12 bases and 2 bases, there was a span of 12 bases. CDR3 protein: CAGGRGNTEAFF. CDR3 nucleotides: TGTGCCGGAGGCCGGGGTAACACTGAAGCTTTCTTT.

CDR3 bases: TGTGCCAGGGACCCTACTAGCGGCGCTAACAATGAGCAGTTCTTC. Amino acid sequence: CARDPTSGANNEQFF. The rearrangement links TRBV2 to TRBJ2-1; 8 bases agree with TRBD2. The CDR3 loop spans 15 amino acids. Germline assignment: CDR1 SNHLY and CDR2 FYNNEI. With V trimmed by 9 bases and J by 5 bases, 12 bases remained unmatched.

J is TRBJ1-2 and V is TRBV4-3; 7 nucleotides agree with TRBD1. CDR1 LGHNA and CDR2 YSLEER come from the germline V gene. V was clipped by 4 bases and J by 0 bases; unmatched bases: 5. This CDR3 has 15 amino acids. The CDR3 DNA is TGCGCCAGCAGCCCCTGGGACAGTTCTAACTATGGCTACACCTTC. It is translated as CASSPWDSSNYGYTF.

The gene calls are TRBV30 and TRBJ2-7; D may match TRBD1 or TRBD2 (7 bases each). Looked up from germline, CDR1 is GTSNPN and CDR2 is SVGIG (reference sequence). This CDR3 is built from 12 residues. V lost 8 bases to trimming and J lost 6 bases, with 17 bases between them. CDR3 sequence: CAGGAGGSEQYF. The CDR3 region has the DNA TGTGCCGGGGGGGCAGGGGGTAGCGAGCAGTACTTC.

This sequence joins TRBV28 and TRBJ1-1, with D possibly TRBD1 on 6 matching bases. V lost 5 bases and J lost 6, with 22 bases in between. This CDR3 is built from 16 residues. The V gene's germline CDR1 is MDHEN and CDR2 SYDVKM. The CDR3 DNA reads TGTGCCAGCAGTCTTACAGGGATCGGTCGGGTCGCTGAAGCTTTCTTT. Translation: CASSLTGIGRVAEAFF.

The rearrangement uses TRBV7-2 and TRBJ1-4; the D gene is possibly TRBD1 (6 bases). Germline V gene sequence: CDR1 SGHTA, CDR2 FQGNSA. CDR3 length: 15 residues. Trimming pared 5 bases from V and 3 bases from J, leaving 13 bases between. For the CDR3, the DNA is TGTGCCAGCAGCAAAAACAGGGCGTCTAATGAAAAACTGTTTTTT. Translation: CASSKNRASNEKLFF.

The chain has TRBV7-6 and TRBJ1-1; no firm D call. Germline V gene data show CDR1 as SGHVS and CDR2 as FNYEAQ. This CDR3 has 15 amino acids. Trimming took off 3 bases at V and 2 bases at J, with 13 bases between the two ends. CDR3: CASSFDDEGNTEAFF. The CDR3 DNA reads as TGTGCCAGCAGCTTCGATGACGAGGGAAACACTGAAGCTTTCTTT.

This clone appeared a single time. This chain links TRBV23-1 with TRBJ2-1, with 10 bases lining up with TRBD1. TRBV23-1 is labeled an ORF, and its function is uncertain. V shed 4 bases and J 6 bases; nucleotides not matched to a gene: 12. The CDR3 runs 17 residues. The CDR3 DNA reads as TGCGCCAGCAGTCTGTCCCGCCCGGGACAGGGGAGCAATGAGCAGTTCTTC. This sequence encodes CASSLSRPGQGSNEQFF.

This clone was detected only once. This chain uses TRBV7-8 with TRBJ1-1; D may be TRBD1 (5 bases). The CDR3 runs to 13 residues. Germline V lookup: CDR1 SGHVS, CDR2 FQNEAQ. Trimming cost V 1 base and J 7 bases, with 10 bases left between them. CDR3 sequence reads: CASSLGQTLEAFF. The CDR3 DNA follows: TGTGCCAGCAGCTTAGGACAGACCCTTGAAGCTTTCTTT.

The CDR3 nucleotides read TGTGCCAGCAGCTTGACGTTGGTGCAGGGTAATCAGCCCCAGCATTTT. This encodes CASSLTLVQGNQPQHF. The chain carries TRBV5-5 and TRBJ1-5; possibly TRBD1 for D (5 bases). Looked up from germline, CDR1 is SGHKS and CDR2 is YYEKEE (reference sequence). V was cut by 1 base and J by 4 bases, with 15 bases left in between. This CDR3 contains 16 residues.

CDR3 nucleotide sequence: TGTGCCAGCAGAGGGGGTAGGACTAATTCACCCCTCCACTTT. It specifies CASRGGRTNSPLHF. V and J are TRBV2 and TRBJ1-6; possible D gene TRBD1, 6 bases. The germline gives CDR1 SNHLY, CDR2 FYNNEI. This CDR3 spans 14 amino acids. V dropped 6 bases and J dropped 6 bases, with 12 bases sitting between them.

The chain combines TRBV15 with TRBJ1-5, with a weak D call TRBD1 (6 bases). The CDR3 contains 16 residues. Trimming left V 5 bases short and J 0 bases short, with 14 bases between. The germline gives CDR1 LNHNV, CDR2 YYDKDF (reference sequence). DNA of the CDR3: TGTGCCACCAGCTTTAAGCAGGGGAGTAGCAATCAGCCCCAGCATTTT. Translating it yields CATSFKQGSSNQPQHF.

The genes are TRBV6-5 and TRBJ2-2; no reliable D call. CDR3 length equals 15 residues. Germline V CDR1 and CDR2: MNHEY, SVGAGI. The V end lost 7 bases, the J end lost 3 bases, and 15 bases lay between the germline ends. CDR3 nucleotide sequence: TGTGCCAGCACCATCATCTCGCAGTACACCGGGGAGCTGTTTTTT. Translating gives CASTIISQYTGELFF.

This clone has only a few counts. The V and J genes are TRBV4-1 and TRBJ2-5; 11 nucleotides line up with TRBD2. The V segment lost 5 bases and the J segment 6 bases; nucleotides outside the gene matches: 14. Germline loops: CDR1 MGHRA, CDR2 YSYEKL. The CDR3 sequence is 17 residues long. CDR3 DNA sequence: TGCGCCAGCAGCGCAGGCGTGGATAGCGGGGGGGGGAAGACCCAGTACTTC. Encoded protein: CASSAGVDSGGGKTQYF.

The chain joins TRBV6-5 to TRBJ2-3; 8 positions match TRBD1. This CDR3 is 14 amino acids long. The V segment lost 6 bases and the J segment 4 bases; nucleotides outside the gene matches: 6. CDR1 is MNHEY and CDR2 is SVGAGI in the germline V gene. DNA for the CDR3: TGTGCCAGCAGGGACAGGGCCCGTTCAGATACGCAGTATTTT. This encodes CASRDRARSDTQYF.

This clone showed up just a few times. The genes are TRBV5-4 and TRBJ2-7; D is possibly TRBD1 (5 bases). V lost 4 bases and J 6 bases, leaving 14 bases between the germline ends. The CDR3 is 13 residues long. CDR1 SGHNT and CDR2 YYREEE come from the germline V gene (reference sequence). CDR3 protein: CASSAKEGVEQYF. In DNA, the CDR3 is TGTGCCAGCAGCGCTAAGGAAGGGGTCGAGCAGTACTTC.

The chain uses TRBV5-1 and TRBJ1-2; 9 positions agree with TRBD1. The CDR3 loop spans 14 amino acids. V was clipped by 4 bases and J by 7 bases; unmatched bases: 8. Germline V gene sequence: CDR1 SGHRS, CDR2 YFSETQ. The CDR3 nucleotides read TGCGCCAGCAGCGAGGGACAGGGAGACGGTGGCTACACCTTC. Amino acid sequence: CASSEGQGDGGYTF.

The sample holds a few counts of this clone. CDR3 sequence (DNA): TGTGCCAGCAGGTGGACAGGGGGCGATGGCTACACCTTC. It is translated as CASRWTGGDGYTF. The chain joins TRBV12-3 or TRBV12-4 to TRBJ1-2; 11 positions agree with TRBD1. This CDR3 comprises 13 residues. With V trimmed by 6 bases and J by 6 bases, 3 bases remained unmatched.

This rearrangement joins TRBV25-1 to TRBJ2-4; D might be TRBD2 (5 bases). The V gene lost 4 bases and the J gene lost 6 bases, with 19 bases spanning the gap. The germline CDR1 and CDR2 sequences are MGHDK and SYGVNS. This CDR3 comprises 16 residues. CDR3 loop: CASSATLASTPNIQYF. CDR3 nucleotides: TGTGCCAGCAGTGCTACCCTAGCCTCGACCCCAAACATTCAGTACTTC.

The V call is TRBV18, the J call TRBJ2-7, with D possibly matching TRBD1 (5 bases). Germline values: CDR1 KGHSH, CDR2 LQKENI. V lost 8 bases and J 5 bases, leaving 13 bases between the germline ends. This CDR3 has 12 residues. CDR3 nucleotides: TGTGCCAGCGCGCGACAGTCCCACGAGCAGTACTTC. Its protein product is CASARQSHEQYF.

The chain carries TRBV27 and TRBJ2-2; weak D call: TRBD2 (5 bases). CDR3 length: 15 residues. The V end was cut by 5 bases, the J end by 0 bases, with 10 bases between. Germline V gives CDR1 MNHEY, CDR2 SMNVEV (reference sequence). The CDR3 is CASSKLGANTGELFF. In DNA form, the CDR3 reads TGTGCCAGCAGTAAACTCGGGGCGAACACCGGGGAGCTGTTTTTT.

CDR3 sequence reads: CASSQGANSPLHF. CDR3 sequence (DNA): TGTGCCAGCAGCCAAGGGGCCAATTCACCCCTCCACTTT. The chain employs TRBV3-1 (or the pseudogene TRBV3-2) and TRBJ1-6; D is ambiguous. Trimming left V 1 base short and J 7 bases short, with 5 bases between. CDR1 and CDR2 (germline): LGHDT, YNNKEL (reference sequence). This CDR3 comprises 13 residues.

This clone appeared once. J is TRBJ1-1 and V is TRBV6-1; D perhaps matches TRBD1 (5 bases). V lost 2 bases, J lost 2 bases, and 18 bases lay in between. The CDR3 is made up of 17 amino acids. Germline V gives CDR1 MNHNS, CDR2 SASEGT. This CDR3 reads CASSEFPPGTANTEAFF. The CDR3 DNA reads TGTGCCAGCAGTGAATTCCCTCCAGGGACTGCTAACACTGAAGCTTTCTTT.